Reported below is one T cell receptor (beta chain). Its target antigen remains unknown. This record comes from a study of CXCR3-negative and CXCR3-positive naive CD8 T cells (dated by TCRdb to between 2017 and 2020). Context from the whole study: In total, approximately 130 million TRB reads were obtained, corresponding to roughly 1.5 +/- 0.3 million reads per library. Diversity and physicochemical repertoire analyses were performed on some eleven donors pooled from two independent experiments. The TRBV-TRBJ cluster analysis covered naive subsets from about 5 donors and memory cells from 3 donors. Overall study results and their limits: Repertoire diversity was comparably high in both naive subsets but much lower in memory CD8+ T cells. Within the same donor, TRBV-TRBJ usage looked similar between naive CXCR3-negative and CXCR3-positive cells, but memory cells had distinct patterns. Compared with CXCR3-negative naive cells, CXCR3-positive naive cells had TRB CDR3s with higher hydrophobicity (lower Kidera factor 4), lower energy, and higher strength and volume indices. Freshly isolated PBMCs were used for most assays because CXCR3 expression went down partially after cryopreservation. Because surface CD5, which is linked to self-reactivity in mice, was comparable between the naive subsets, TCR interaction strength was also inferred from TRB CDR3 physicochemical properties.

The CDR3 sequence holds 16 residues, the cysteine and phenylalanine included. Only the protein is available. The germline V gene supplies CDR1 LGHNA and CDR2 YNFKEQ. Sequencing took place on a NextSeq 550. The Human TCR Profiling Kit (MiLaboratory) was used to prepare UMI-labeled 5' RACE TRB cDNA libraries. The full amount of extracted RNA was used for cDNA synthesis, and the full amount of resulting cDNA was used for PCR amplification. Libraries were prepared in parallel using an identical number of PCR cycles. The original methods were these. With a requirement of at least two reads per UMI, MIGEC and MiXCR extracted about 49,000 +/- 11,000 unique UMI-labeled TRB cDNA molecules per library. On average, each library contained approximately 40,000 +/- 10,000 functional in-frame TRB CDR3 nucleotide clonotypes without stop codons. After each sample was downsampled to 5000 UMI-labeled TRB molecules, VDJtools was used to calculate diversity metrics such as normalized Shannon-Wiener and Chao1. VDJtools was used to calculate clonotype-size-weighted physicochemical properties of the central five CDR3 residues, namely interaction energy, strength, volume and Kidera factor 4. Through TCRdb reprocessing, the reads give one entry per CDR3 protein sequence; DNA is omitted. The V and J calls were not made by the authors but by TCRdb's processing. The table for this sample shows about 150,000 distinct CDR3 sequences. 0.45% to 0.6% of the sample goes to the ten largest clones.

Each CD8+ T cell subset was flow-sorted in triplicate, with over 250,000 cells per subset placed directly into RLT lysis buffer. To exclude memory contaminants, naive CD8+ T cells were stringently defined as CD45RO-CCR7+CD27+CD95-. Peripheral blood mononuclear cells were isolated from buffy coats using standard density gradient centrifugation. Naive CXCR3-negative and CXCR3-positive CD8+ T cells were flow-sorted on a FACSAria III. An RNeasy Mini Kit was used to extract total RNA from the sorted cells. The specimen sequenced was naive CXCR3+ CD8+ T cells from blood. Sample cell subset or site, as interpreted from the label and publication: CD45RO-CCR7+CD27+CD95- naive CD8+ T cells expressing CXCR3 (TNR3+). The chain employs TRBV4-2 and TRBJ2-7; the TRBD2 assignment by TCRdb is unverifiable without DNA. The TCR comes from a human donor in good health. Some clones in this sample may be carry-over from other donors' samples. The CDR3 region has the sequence CASSQSAGTGAYEQYF.